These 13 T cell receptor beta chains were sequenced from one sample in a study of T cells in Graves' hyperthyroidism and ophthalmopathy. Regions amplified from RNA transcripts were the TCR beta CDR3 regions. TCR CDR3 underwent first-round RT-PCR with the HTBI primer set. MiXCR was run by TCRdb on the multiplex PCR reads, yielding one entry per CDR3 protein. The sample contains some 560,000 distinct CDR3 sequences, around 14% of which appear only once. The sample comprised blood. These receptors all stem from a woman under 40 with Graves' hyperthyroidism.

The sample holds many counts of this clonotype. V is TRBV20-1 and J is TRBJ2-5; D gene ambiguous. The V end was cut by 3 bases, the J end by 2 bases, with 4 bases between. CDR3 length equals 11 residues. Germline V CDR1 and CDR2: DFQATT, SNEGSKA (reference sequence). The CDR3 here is CSASWQETQYF. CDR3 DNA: TGCAGTGCTAGTTGGCAAGAGACCCAGTACTTC.

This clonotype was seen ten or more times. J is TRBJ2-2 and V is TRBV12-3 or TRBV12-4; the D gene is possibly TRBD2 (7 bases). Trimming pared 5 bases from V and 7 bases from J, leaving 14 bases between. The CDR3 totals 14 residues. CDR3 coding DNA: TGTGCCAGCAGTCCTTCGGGGGGCAGCGGGGAGCTGTTTTTT. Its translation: CASSPSGGSGELFF.

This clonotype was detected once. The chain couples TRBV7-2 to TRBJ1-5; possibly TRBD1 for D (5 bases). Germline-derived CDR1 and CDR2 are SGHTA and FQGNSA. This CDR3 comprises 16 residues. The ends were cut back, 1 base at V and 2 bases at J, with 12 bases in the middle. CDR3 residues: CASSLVGGVGNQPQHF. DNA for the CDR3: TGTGCCAGCAGCTTAGTTGGGGGAGTTGGCAATCAGCCCCAGCATTTT.

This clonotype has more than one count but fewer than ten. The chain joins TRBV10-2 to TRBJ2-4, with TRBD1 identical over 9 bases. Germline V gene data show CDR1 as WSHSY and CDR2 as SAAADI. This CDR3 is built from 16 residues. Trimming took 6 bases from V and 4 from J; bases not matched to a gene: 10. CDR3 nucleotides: TGCGCCAGCAGGGCAGGAACAGGGGGCATAAAAAACATTCAGTACTTC. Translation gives CASRAGTGGIKNIQYF.

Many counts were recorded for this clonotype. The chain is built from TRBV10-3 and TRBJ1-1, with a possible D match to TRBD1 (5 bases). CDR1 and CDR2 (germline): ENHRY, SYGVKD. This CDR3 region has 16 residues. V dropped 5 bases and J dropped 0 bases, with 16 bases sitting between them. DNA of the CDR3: TGTGCCATCAGTCTTAGAAAGGACACCTTGAACACTGAAGCTTTCTTT. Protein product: CAISLRKDTLNTEAFF.

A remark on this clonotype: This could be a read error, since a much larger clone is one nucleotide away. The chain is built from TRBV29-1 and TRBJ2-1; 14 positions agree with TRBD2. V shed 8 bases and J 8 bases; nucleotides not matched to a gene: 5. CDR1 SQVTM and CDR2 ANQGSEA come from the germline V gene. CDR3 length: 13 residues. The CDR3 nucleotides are TGCAGCATCGGGACTAGCGGGGGTTATGAGCAGTTCTTC. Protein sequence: CSIGTSGGYEQFF.

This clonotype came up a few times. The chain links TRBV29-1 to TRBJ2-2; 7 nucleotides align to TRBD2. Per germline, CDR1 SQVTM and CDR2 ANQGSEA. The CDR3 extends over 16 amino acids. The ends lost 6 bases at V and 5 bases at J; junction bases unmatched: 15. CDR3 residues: CSVASSASGVTGELFF. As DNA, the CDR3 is TGCAGCGTGGCATCGTCGGCTAGCGGAGTTACCGGGGAGCTGTTTTTT.

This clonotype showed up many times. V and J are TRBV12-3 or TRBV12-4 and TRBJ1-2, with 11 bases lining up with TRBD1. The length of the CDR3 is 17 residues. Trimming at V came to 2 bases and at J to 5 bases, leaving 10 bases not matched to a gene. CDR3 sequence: CASSLRGTGGLGYGYTF. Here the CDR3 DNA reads TGTGCCAGCAGTTTACGAGGGACAGGGGGATTGGGTTATGGCTACACCTTC.

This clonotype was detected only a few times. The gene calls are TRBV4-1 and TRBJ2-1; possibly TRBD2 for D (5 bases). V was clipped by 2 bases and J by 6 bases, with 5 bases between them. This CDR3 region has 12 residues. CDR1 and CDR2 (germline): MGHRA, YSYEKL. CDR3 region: CASSQTSNEQFF. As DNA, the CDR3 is TGCGCCAGCAGCCAAACTAGCAATGAGCAGTTCTTC.

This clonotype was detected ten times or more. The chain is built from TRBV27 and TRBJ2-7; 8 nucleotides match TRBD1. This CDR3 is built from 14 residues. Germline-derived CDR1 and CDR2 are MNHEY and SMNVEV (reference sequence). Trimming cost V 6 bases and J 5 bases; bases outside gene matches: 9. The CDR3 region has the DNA TGTGCCAGCAGCGATGGGACAGGTTCTCACGAGCAGTACTTC. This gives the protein CASSDGTGSHEQYF.

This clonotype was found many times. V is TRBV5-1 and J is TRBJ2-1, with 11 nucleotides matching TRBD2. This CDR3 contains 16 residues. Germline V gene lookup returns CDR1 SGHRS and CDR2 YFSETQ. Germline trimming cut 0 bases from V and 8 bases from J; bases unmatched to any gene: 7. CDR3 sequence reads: CASSLGSSGGIDEQFF. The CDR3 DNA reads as TGCGCCAGCAGCTTGGGCTCTAGCGGGGGGATTGATGAGCAGTTCTTC.

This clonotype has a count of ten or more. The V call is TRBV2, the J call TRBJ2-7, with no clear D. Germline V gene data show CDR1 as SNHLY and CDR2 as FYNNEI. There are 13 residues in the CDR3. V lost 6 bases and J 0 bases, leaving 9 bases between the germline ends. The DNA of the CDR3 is TGTGCCAGCAGAAACACTCCCTCCTACGAGCAGTACTTC. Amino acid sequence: CASRNTPSYEQYF.

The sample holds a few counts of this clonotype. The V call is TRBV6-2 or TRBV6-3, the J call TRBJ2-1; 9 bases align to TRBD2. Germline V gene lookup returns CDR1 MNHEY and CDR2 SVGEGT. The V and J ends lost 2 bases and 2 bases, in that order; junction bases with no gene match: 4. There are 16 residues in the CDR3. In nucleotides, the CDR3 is TGTGCCAGCAGTTACCCCACTAGCGGGCCCTACAATGAGCAGTTCTTC. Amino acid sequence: CASSYPTSGPYNEQFF.